Presented here are 28 T cell receptor beta chains from one specimen sequenced in a study of Ad26.COV2.S vaccination and SARS-CoV-2 variants. Assay: immunoSEQ multiplex PCR; the TCRdb copy retains only in-frame clones and omits some. The sample shows fewer than 400,000 clones, less than 90% of them seen only once. Treatment described: 15 to 20 received Ad26.COV2.S at low or high dose, single or two shots; about 5 received placebo; per-sample allocation not given. The samples were gathered on day 63 after the first injection of vaccine or placebo. Specimen: peripheral blood, collected in a trial of Ad26.COV2.S vaccine versus placebo. The receptor set was obtained from a person aged 18 to 65 who received the Ad26.COV2.S COVID-19 vaccine or a placebo.

V is TRBV19 and J is TRBJ1-2, with 9 positions matching TRBD1. The CDR3 consists of 13 residues. CDR1 LNHDA and CDR2 SQIVND come from the germline V gene (reference sequence). V gave up 9 bases and J gave up 4 bases; unmatched junction bases: 6. CDR3 bases: TGTGCCAGACAGGGGGCGCGGGGCTATGGCTACACCTTC. Protein sequence: CARQGARGYGYTF.

With regard to this clone: Distinct nucleotide sequences in the sample also encode this CDR3. The chain joins TRBV5-1 to TRBJ1-1, with D perhaps matching TRBD1 (5 bases). The V and J ends lost 4 bases and 3 bases respectively, with 10 bases between them. There are 13 residues in the CDR3. Germline values: CDR1 SGHRS, CDR2 YFSETQ. In DNA form, the CDR3 reads TGCGCCAGCAGCCTTGGGACGGACACTGAAGCTTTCTTT. Protein: CASSLGTDTEAFF.

The chain combines TRBV6-6 with TRBJ1-5; D is perhaps TRBD1 (6 bases). The CDR3 spans 15 residues. The germline gives CDR1 MNHNY, CDR2 SVGAGI (reference sequence). Trimming pared 6 bases from V and 2 bases from J, leaving 14 bases between. The DNA of the CDR3 is TGTGCCAGCAGCGCGACAGGATACGGCAATCAGCCCCAGCATTTT. This encodes CASSATGYGNQPQHF.

V usage is TRBV27 and J usage is TRBJ1-2; 8 nucleotides match TRBD1. Unmatched junction bases numbered 4, after V lost 6 bases and J lost 7 bases. Germline assignment: CDR1 MNHEY and CDR2 SMNVEV (reference sequence). CDR3 length: 12 amino acids. This CDR3 reads CASSPGGLGYTF. In nucleotides, the CDR3 is TGTGCCAGCAGCCCAGGGGGCCTTGGCTACACCTTC.

This clone was observed a few times. V usage is TRBV11-2 and J usage is TRBJ1-4; no clear D. Germline CDR1 reads SGHAT; CDR2 reads FQNNGV. CDR3 length: 14 amino acids. V was cut by 8 bases and J by 4 bases, with 14 bases left in between. DNA of the CDR3: TGTGCCAGCCAAGGTGGAGGGTATAATGAAAAACTGTTTTTT. The encoded protein is CASQGGGYNEKLFF.

The V gene is TRBV5-8, the J gene TRBJ2-5; 9 bases are shared with TRBD1. The CDR3 runs 16 residues. In germline, CDR1 is SGHTS, CDR2 YDEGEE. The V gene end was trimmed by 4 bases and the J gene end by 2 bases; junction bases not matched to a gene: 9. The CDR3 bases are TGTGCCAGCAGCAAAAACCGGGACAGGGTTCAAGAGACCCAGTACTTC. Residues: CASSKNRDRVQETQYF.

The rearrangement joins TRBV6-5 to TRBJ2-5; 9 bases match TRBD1. Germline V lookup: CDR1 MNHEY, CDR2 SVGAGI. This CDR3 has 13 residues. V gave up 8 bases and J gave up 5 bases; unmatched junction bases: 6. This CDR3 is CASGRQGGETQYF. The DNA for the CDR3 is TGTGCCAGCGGAAGACAGGGGGGGGAGACCCAGTACTTC.

This rearrangement joins TRBV19 to TRBJ2-1; 11 nucleotides agree with TRBD2. The CDR3 consists of 15 residues. V lost 5 bases, J lost 6 bases, and 6 bases stayed unmatched. Germline V lookup: CDR1 LNHDA, CDR2 SQIVND (reference sequence). The CDR3 reads CASSLSGGATNEQFF. In nucleotides, the CDR3 is TGTGCCAGTAGTCTTAGCGGGGGGGCCACCAATGAGCAGTTCTTC.

This sequence joins TRBV10-1 and TRBJ2-3; tentative D call: TRBD2 (5 bases). Trimming removed 4 bases from V and 3 bases from J, with 11 bases in between. The CDR3 length is 14 residues. Germline CDR1 WNHNN, CDR2 SYGVQD (reference sequence). In DNA, the CDR3 is TGCGCCAGCAGTGCTAGCAGGTTGACAGATACGCAGTATTTT. This gives the protein CASSASRLTDTQYF.

A few counts support this clone. The chain links TRBV5-6 to TRBJ2-7, with TRBD1 identical over 8 bases. V shed 3 bases and J 7 bases; nucleotides not matched to a gene: 9. Germline V gives CDR1 SGHDT, CDR2 YYEEEE. The CDR3 is 14 amino acids. The CDR3 spells CASSSGQVLREQYF. In DNA, the CDR3 is TGTGCCAGCAGCTCGGGACAGGTATTACGTGAGCAGTACTTC.

The rearrangement links TRBV5-6 to TRBJ1-2, with D uncertain. Germline V gives CDR1 SGHDT, CDR2 YYEEEE. Trimming pared 0 bases from V and 4 bases from J, leaving 16 bases between. This CDR3 has 16 residues. CDR3 amino acids: CASSLGQEDGLYGYTF. CDR3 DNA: TGTGCCAGCAGCTTGGGACAAGAGGACGGTCTCTATGGCTACACCTTC.

The chain is built from TRBV18 and TRBJ2-1; 8 bases match TRBD1. From germline, CDR1 is KGHSH and CDR2 LQKENI. J lost 16 bases, V lost 4 bases, and 6 bases had no gene match. The CDR3 runs to 11 residues. The CDR3 loop reads CASSRGQGQFF. DNA for the CDR3: TGTGCCAGCTCACGTGGACAGGGACAATTCTTC. The variable domain in full, completed from reference TRBV18 and TRBJ2-1, reads NAGVMQNPRHLVRRRGQEARLRCSPMKGHSHVYWYRQLPEEGLKFMVYLQKENIIDESGMPKERFSAEFPKEGPSILRIQQVVRGDSAAYFCASSRGQGQFFGPGTRLTVL.

The V and J genes are TRBV19 and TRBJ2-7; maybe TRBD2 (5 bases). The V and J ends lost 5 bases and 3 bases respectively, with 11 bases between them. The CDR3 length is 13 residues. Germline CDR1 reads LNHDA; CDR2 reads SQIVND (reference sequence). CDR3 sequence reads: CASSFGLGYEQYF. CDR3 DNA: TGTGCCAGTAGTTTTGGACTGGGCTACGAGCAGTACTTC.

The chain uses TRBV20-1 and TRBJ2-7; D unresolved. The CDR3 loop spans 13 amino acids. Per germline, CDR1 DFQATT and CDR2 SNEGSKA (reference sequence). V lost 3 bases to trimming and J lost 3 bases, with 12 bases between them. As DNA, the CDR3 is TGCAGTGCTAGTGTGGGTTCAGGCTACGAGCAGTACTTC. As protein: CSASVGSGYEQYF.

The chain uses TRBV5-1 and TRBJ1-1, with D possibly TRBD1 on 6 matching bases. CDR1 is SGHRS, CDR2 YFSETQ, per germline. The CDR3 spans 17 residues. V was shortened by 4 bases and J by 3 bases, with 22 bases between the two germline ends. The CDR3, as DNA: TGCGCCAGCAGCCCCCCCCCAGGGGACGTCTCATACACTGAAGCTTTCTTT. Protein sequence: CASSPPPGDVSYTEAFF.

The gene calls are TRBV19 and TRBJ1-1; no firm D call. Trimming cost V 1 base and J 0 bases, with 3 bases left between them. The germline gives CDR1 LNHDA, CDR2 SQIVND (reference sequence). The CDR3 length is 13 residues. The CDR3 region is CASSIVLNTEAFF. For the CDR3, the DNA is TGTGCCAGTAGTATAGTCCTGAACACTGAAGCTTTCTTT.

V is TRBV7-9 and J is TRBJ1-2, with TRBD1 as a possible D gene (5 bases). This CDR3 comprises 14 residues. Germline V CDR1 and CDR2: SEHNR, FQNEAQ (reference sequence). The ends were cut back, 5 bases at V and 6 bases at J, with 16 bases in the middle. CDR3 coding DNA: TGTGCCAGCAGCGACCCCGGGACCCCAAATGGCTACACCTTC. It specifies CASSDPGTPNGYTF. The whole variable domain, remainder taken from reference TRBV7-9 and TRBJ1-2, is DTGVSQNPRHKITKRGQNVTFRCDPISEHNRLYWYRQTLGQGPEFLTYFQNEAQLEKSRLLSDRFSAERPKGSFSTLEIQRTEQGDSAMYLCASSDPGTPNGYTFGSGTRLTVV.

The chain carries TRBV6-2 or TRBV6-3 and TRBJ2-5, with 10 bases aligning to TRBD2. J gave up 6 bases and V 6 bases, and 10 bases lay outside the gene matches. Germline lookup yields CDR1 MNHEY and CDR2 SVGEGT. This CDR3 is built from 15 residues. The CDR3: CASSPNSGGQKTQYF. The CDR3 coding sequence is TGTGCCAGCAGCCCCAATAGCGGGGGGCAGAAGACCCAGTACTTC.

CDR3 sequence reads: CASGLGHMNTEAFF. In nucleotides, the CDR3 is TGTGCTAGTGGTTTGGGGCACATGAACACTGAAGCTTTCTTT. The V gene is TRBV12-5, the J gene TRBJ1-1; D unclear. V was trimmed by 1 base and J by 0 bases, leaving 6 bases between them. The germline gives CDR1 LGHNT, CDR2 FRNRAP. CDR3 length: 14 amino acids.

This clone came up once. This specimen includes other DNA sequences encoding the same CDR3. The chain carries TRBV20-1 and TRBJ2-3; D not resolved. The CDR3 has 11 amino acids. Germline lookup yields CDR1 DFQATT and CDR2 SNEGSKA (reference sequence). The V end lost 3 bases, the J end lost 3 bases, and 4 bases lay between the germline ends. In DNA form, the CDR3 reads TGCAGTGCTAGGGTTACAGATACGCAGTATTTT. This gives the protein CSARVTDTQYF.

V and J are TRBV5-1 and TRBJ1-6; D gene unclear. CDR3 size: 15 residues. The germline V gene encodes CDR1 SGHRS and CDR2 YFSETQ. Trimming took 0 bases from V and 4 from J, leaving 8 bases between them. Here the CDR3 DNA reads TGCGCCAGCAGCTTGGAAGTGTTATATAATTCACCCCTCCACTTT. Protein product: CASSLEVLYNSPLHF.

This clone was seen only once. The chain joins TRBV10-3 to TRBJ1-1, with D maybe TRBD1 (6 bases). V lost 0 bases and J lost 1, with 6 bases in between. The CDR3 runs 14 residues. Looked up from germline, CDR1 is ENHRY and CDR2 is SYGVKD. The CDR3 sequence is CAISESTGNTEAFF. CDR3 DNA: TGTGCCATCAGTGAGTCGACAGGGAACACTGAAGCTTTCTTT.

The chain carries TRBV6-1 and TRBJ1-4; D ambiguous. The ends were cut back, 3 bases at V and 0 bases at J, with 17 bases in the middle. The CDR3 covers 18 residues. Germline V CDR1 and CDR2: MNHNS, SASEGT. DNA for the CDR3: TGTGCCAGCAGTGATCTGGGTAGGACTTACGCAACTAATGAAAAACTGTTTTTT. It encodes CASSDLGRTYATNEKLFF.

The CDR3 is CATSLVGRGLAKNIQYF. CDR3 nucleotide sequence: TGTGCCACCAGCCTCGTCGGGAGGGGACTAGCCAAAAACATTCAGTACTTC. The chain combines TRBV15 with TRBJ2-4; 8 nucleotides agree with TRBD2. The V gene's germline CDR1 is LNHNV and CDR2 YYDKDF (reference sequence). The ends lost 5 bases at V and 0 bases at J; junction bases unmatched: 9. The CDR3 has 17 residues.

The DNA of the CDR3 is TGTGCCAGCAGTCCACGATCAGGGTGGGAAAAACTGTTTTTT. It is translated as CASSPRSGWEKLFF. The rearrangement joins TRBV6-6 to TRBJ1-4; tentatively, D is TRBD1 (5 bases). Trimming stripped 5 bases from V and 8 bases from J, with 15 bases between. CDR1 and CDR2 (germline): MNHNY, SVGAGI (reference sequence). CDR3 size: 14 residues.

The V call is TRBV30, the J call TRBJ2-7, with TRBD1 matching 7 bases. Germline V gives CDR1 GTSNPN, CDR2 SVGIG (reference sequence). After removal of 1 base from V and 3 bases from J, the junction contained 3 bases not matched to a gene. The CDR3 runs to 13 residues. CDR3 in DNA: TGTGCCTGGAGTGAGGACAGGTACTACGAGCAGTACTTC. The encoded protein is CAWSEDRYYEQYF. The whole variable domain, remainder taken from reference TRBV30 and TRBJ2-7, is SQTIHQWPATLVQPVGSPLSLECTVEGTSNPNLYWYRQAAGRGLQLLFYSVGIGQISSEVPQNLSASRPQDRQFILSSKKLLLSDSGFYLCAWSEDRYYEQYFGPGTRLTVT.

This clone was seen a few times. V gene TRBV6-2 or TRBV6-3 combines with J gene TRBJ1-2; possibly TRBD1 for D (5 bases). This CDR3 has 15 amino acids. The germline V gene has CDR1 MNHEY and CDR2 SVGEGT. V lost 5 bases and J lost 4, with 17 bases in between. CDR3 in amino acids: CASSPSGTAFYGYTF. DNA for the CDR3: TGTGCCAGCAGTCCATCCGGGACGGCGTTCTATGGCTACACCTTC.

This chain joins TRBV12-3 or TRBV12-4 and TRBJ2-5, with no clear D. V lost 3 bases and J lost 2, with 4 bases in between. This CDR3 spans 12 amino acids. CDR3 sequence: CASSFGQETQYF. The CDR3 DNA reads as TGTGCCAGCAGTTTCGGGCAAGAGACCCAGTACTTC.